The next 21 T cell receptor beta chains were all read from a single sample in a study of T cells in women clearing cervical HPV infection. Method: immunoSEQ multiplex PCR; TCRdb's copy keeps in-frame clones and lacks some. Its clone listing holds roughly 13,000 clones. The sample was blood buffy coat. The receptors stem from a woman aged 18 to 69 with a cervical HPV16 infection that either progressed to CIN3+ or cleared (not recorded which).

Turning to this clone: The CDR3 end is not reached by the read, which stops 3 residues before it; the germline J gene fills it in. J is TRBJ2-7 and V is TRBV10-3; unclear D gene. Germline V gives CDR1 ENHRY, CDR2 SYGVKD. There are 13 residues in the CDR3. Between the trimmed V and J ends, which lost 2 bases and 1 base, there was a span of 6 bases. The CDR3 sequence: CAISEPKSYEQYF. Partial CDR3 DNA: TGTGCCATCAGTGAGCCCAAATCCTACGAG.

The sequenced CDR3 bases are TGTGCCATCAGAACCGGGGGAGCTGGAAACACC. It yields the protein CAIRTGGAGNT. The entire CDR3 is CAIRTGGAGNTIYF. The V and J genes are TRBV10-3 and TRBJ1-3; D is possibly TRBD1 (5 bases). The read ends 3 residues early relative to the CDR3; the germline J gene fills the gap. The CDR3 totals 14 residues. V was clipped by 6 bases and J by 2 bases, with 11 bases between them. The germline V gene has CDR1 ENHRY and CDR2 SYGVKD.

About this clone: The read ends 3 residues early relative to the CDR3; the germline J gene fills the gap. V and J are TRBV7-2 and TRBJ2-5, with a tentative D call TRBD1 (5 bases). The CDR3 covers 15 residues. With 2 bases removed from V and 5 bases from J, the gap between germline ends came to 15 bases. Germline CDR1 and CDR2: SGHTA and FQGNSA. The part of the CDR3 DNA that was read is TGTGCCAGCAGCTTACAGTTACGGCCAGGGGAGACC. Its translation: CASSLQLRPGET. The CDR3 in its entirety is CASSLQLRPGETQYF.

In regard to this clone: The read stops 3 residues short of the end of the CDR3; the missing end is completed from the germline J gene. The chain employs TRBV10-2 and TRBJ1-2; D gene ambiguous. The germline V and J ends were trimmed by 5 bases and 3 bases, with 10 bases remaining between them. The CDR3 length is 13 residues. Germline CDR1 WSHSY, CDR2 SAAADI. CDR3 protein: CASSRGGDYGYTF. The sequenced CDR3 bases are TGCGCCAGCAGTCGGGGTGGGGACTATGGC.

As regards this clone: The read halts 3 residues ahead of the CDR3 end, with the missing end drawn from the germline J gene. The J gene is TRBJ2-7, the V gene TRBV5-5; D perhaps matches TRBD1 (9 bases). In germline, CDR1 is SGHKS, CDR2 YYEKEE (reference sequence). The length of the CDR3 is 15 residues. The V end was cut by 1 base, the J end by 6 bases, with 17 bases between. The CDR3 loop is CASSLFSGTGIEQYF. CDR3 DNA (partial): TGTGCCAGCAGCTTGTTTAGCGGGACAGGGATCGAG.

About this clone: The read gets to within 3 residues of the CDR3 end, and the germline J gene fills in the rest. The rearrangement uses TRBV20-1 and TRBJ2-3, with 11 bases that match TRBD2. In germline, CDR1 is DFQATT, CDR2 SNEGSKA (reference sequence). J was trimmed by 2 bases and V by 5 bases; bases with no gene match: 6. The CDR3 covers 15 residues. The CDR3 loop reads CSARPSGRFTDTQYF. The CDR3 bases that were read are TGCAGTGCTCGCCCTAGCGGGAGGTTCACAGATACG.

With respect to this clone: The read terminates 3 residues before the CDR3 end, so the remaining end is supplied by the germline J gene. V usage is TRBV6-2 or TRBV6-3 and J usage is TRBJ2-1; 7 bases align to TRBD1. Unmatched junction bases numbered 4, after V lost 5 bases and J lost 6 bases. The CDR3 is 13 amino acids. Per germline, CDR1 MNHEY and CDR2 SVGEGT. The covered CDR3 bases are TGTGCCAGCAGTCTGACAGGGAGCAATGAG. Its translation: CASSLTGSNE. The whole CDR3 reads CASSLTGSNEQFF.

With respect to this clone: From the germline J gene comes the end of the CDR3, since the read stops 3 residues before it. The chain links TRBV18 to TRBJ2-7; D may be TRBD1 (6 bases). CDR1 is KGHSH, CDR2 LQKENI, per germline. Trimming removed 4 bases from V and 4 bases from J, with 14 bases in between. The CDR3 contains 14 residues. The sequenced part of the CDR3 DNA is TGTGCCAGCTCACGAATGGCTAGGGGGTACGAG. It codes for CASSRMARGYE. From start to end, the CDR3 is CASSRMARGYEQYF. The full variable domain, with the rest looked up from reference TRBV18 and TRBJ2-7, is NAGVMQNPRHLVRRRGQEARLRCSPMKGHSHVYWYRQLPEEGLKFMVYLQKENIIDESGMPKERFSAEFPKEGPSILRIQQVVRGDSAAYFCASSRMARGYEQYFGPGTRLTVT.

About this clone: Read data end 3 residues before the CDR3 end; the end is taken from the germline J gene. The chain employs TRBV20-1 and TRBJ2-6; no definite D call. The CDR3 contains 16 residues. V dropped 1 base and J dropped 0 bases, with 10 bases sitting between them. Germline V gene sequence: CDR1 DFQATT, CDR2 SNEGSKA (reference sequence). Incomplete CDR3 DNA: TGCAGTGCTAGAGCCGCAGGCAACTCTGGGGCCAACGTC. Translating it yields CSARAAGNSGANV. The entire CDR3 protein reads CSARAAGNSGANVLTF.

With regard to this clone: The sequenced fragment ends 3 residues before the CDR3 boundary, so the rest is inferred from the germline J gene. This chain connects TRBV2 to TRBJ1-5, with D perhaps matching TRBD1 (5 bases). Germline assignment: CDR1 SNHLY and CDR2 FYNNEI. Trimming shortened V by 5 bases and J by 0 bases, and 17 bases separated the two germline ends. The CDR3 has 17 amino acids. The CDR3 loop reads CASSRGRVPNSNQPQHF. Incomplete CDR3 DNA: TGTGCCAGCAGTAGAGGCAGGGTACCCAATAGCAATCAGCCC.

According to its frequency, this clone is medium-sized. The read stops 3 residues short of the end of the CDR3; the missing end is completed from the germline J gene. The chain joins TRBV5-4 to TRBJ2-3; 10 nucleotides agree with TRBD1. The CDR3 is 14 amino acids. V trimming: 2 bases; J trimming: 4 bases; junction bases outside the gene matches: 1. Germline CDR1 SGHNT, CDR2 YYREEE (reference sequence). Partial CDR3 DNA: TGTGCCAGCAGCTTCGGACAGGGGGCAGATACG. Its protein product is CASSFGQGADT. The entire CDR3 is CASSFGQGADTQYF.

Regarding this clone: The CDR3 end falls 3 residues outside the read, so it is completed with the germline J gene. The genes are TRBV19 and TRBJ1-4; D call uncertain. Germline V lookup: CDR1 LNHDA, CDR2 SQIVND (reference sequence). This CDR3 has 15 amino acids. V was pared by 6 bases and J by 0 bases, with 11 bases between. CDR3 bases read: TGTGCCAGTAGGCGGACGCGGGCAACTAATGAAAAA. It encodes CASRRTRATNEK. The whole CDR3 sequence is CASRRTRATNEKLFF.

Remarks on this clone: The read gets to within 3 residues of the CDR3 end, and the germline J gene fills in the rest. The chain joins TRBV5-1 to TRBJ1-2, with TRBD1 as a possible D gene (5 bases). The CDR3 contains 16 residues. Germline assignment: CDR1 SGHRS and CDR2 YFSETQ. The DNA read from the CDR3 is TGCGCCAGCAGCTTGGCGGGGCTAGCGGGGTACAATGAC. It is translated as CASSLAGLAGYND. The full CDR3 protein reads CASSLAGLAGYNDYTF.

As concerns this clone: The CDR3 is cut off 3 residues early in the read; its end comes from the germline J gene. V and J are TRBV20-1 and TRBJ1-3; 10 positions match TRBD1. In germline, CDR1 is DFQATT, CDR2 SNEGSKA (reference sequence). The CDR3 is 20 amino acids. J was trimmed by 1 base and V by 5 bases; bases with no gene match: 20. The CDR3 DNA, read in part, is TGCAGTGCTGGGGACGGGACAGGGGATTGGGGGAGGGCATCTGGAAACACC. Translation: CSAGDGTGDWGRASGNT. The whole CDR3 region reads CSAGDGTGDWGRASGNTIYF.

Concerning this clone itself: The sequenced fragment ends 3 residues before the CDR3 boundary, so the rest is inferred from the germline J gene. V and J are TRBV15 and TRBJ2-3; D may be TRBD1 (6 bases). The germline V gene has CDR1 LNHNV and CDR2 YYDKDF (reference sequence). The CDR3 contains 14 residues. CDR3 sequence reads: CATSIGQNGQPQYF. CDR3 DNA, as far as it was read: TGTGCCACCAGCATCGGACAGAATGGCCAGCCG.

Points on this clone: From the germline J gene comes the end of the CDR3, since the read stops 3 residues before it. This chain joins TRBV5-1 and TRBJ2-3; 8 bases fit TRBD2. This CDR3 spans 14 amino acids. The trim removed 4 bases at V and 5 bases at J, leaving 6 bases unmatched. Germline V lookup: CDR1 SGHRS, CDR2 YFSETQ. The sequenced part of the CDR3 DNA is TGCGCCAGCAGCCCCGGGAGGGCGGGAGATACG. Amino acids: CASSPGRAGDT. In full, the CDR3 is CASSPGRAGDTQYF. The full variable domain, rest sourced from reference TRBV5-1 and TRBJ2-3, is KAGVTQTPRYLIKTRGQQVTLSCSPISGHRSVSWYQQTPGQGLQFLFEYFSETQRNKGNFPGRFSGRQFSNSRSEMNVSTLELGDSALYLCASSPGRAGDTQYFGPGTRLTVL.

To note about this clone: With the read ending 3 residues before the CDR3 end, the germline J gene is used to fill in that end. This sequence joins TRBV5-4 and TRBJ2-4; 13 bases match TRBD2. The germline V gene has CDR1 SGHNT and CDR2 YYREEE (reference sequence). This CDR3 contains 15 residues. The DNA read from the CDR3 is TGTGCCAGCAGAGGAGGACTAGCGGGAGTGGAGACT. Amino acids: CASRGGLAGVET. The full CDR3 protein is CASRGGLAGVETQYF.

A word on this clone: The read gets to within 3 residues of the CDR3 end, and the germline J gene fills in the rest. V is TRBV7-6 and J is TRBJ2-3, with TRBD2 matching 10 bases. The CDR3 is 16 amino acids. Germline V CDR1 and CDR2: SGHVS, FNYEAQ. Trimming took 5 bases from V and 0 from J; bases not matched to a gene: 5. The covered CDR3 bases are TGTGCCAGCAGCCCACTAGCGGGGTTAAGCACAGATACG. Translating it yields CASSPLAGLSTDT. The entire CDR3 sequence reads CASSPLAGLSTDTQYF.

Points on this clone: The CDR3 is cut off 3 residues early in the read; its end comes from the germline J gene. The chain couples TRBV20-1 to TRBJ2-7; 8 bases are shared with TRBD1. The CDR3 totals 14 residues. Trimming cost V 0 bases and J 4 bases; bases outside gene matches: 5. Per germline, CDR1 DFQATT and CDR2 SNEGSKA (reference sequence). The part of the CDR3 DNA that was read is TGCAGTGCTAGAGATGGGGACAGGACATACGAG. Amino acids: CSARDGDRTYE. The whole CDR3 sequence reads CSARDGDRTYEQYF.

For this clone: The missing CDR3 end, 3 residues past where the read stops, is filled in from the germline J gene. V usage is TRBV20-1 and J usage is TRBJ2-1; 9 bases match TRBD1. Per the germline V gene, CDR1 is DFQATT and CDR2 is SNEGSKA (reference sequence). CDR3 length equals 16 residues. J gave up 0 bases and V 5 bases, and 8 bases lay outside the gene matches. CDR3 in amino acids: CSAGQGKRVSYNEQFF. The covered CDR3 bases are TGCAGTGCTGGACAGGGGAAGAGGGTCTCCTACAATGAG.

About this clone: The sequence runs out 3 residues before the end of the CDR3; the remainder is reconstructed from the germline J gene. V gene TRBV7-9 combines with J gene TRBJ1-1; D remains unclear. Germline CDR1 and CDR2: SEHNR and FQNEAQ (reference sequence). The CDR3 runs to 13 residues. Trimming took 1 base from V and 5 from J, leaving 8 bases between them. CDR3 sequence reads: CASSLVTGTEAFF. CDR3 bases read: TGTGCCAGCAGCTTAGTGACGGGGACTGAA.